The 19 T cell receptor beta chains below come from one sample, sequenced in a study of technical replicates of blood from a few donors. Libraries were prepared by immunoSEQ multiplex PCR; TCRdb keeps only in-frame clonotypes and omits some of them. This table has over 90,000 clones, about 96% appearing once. The sample was T cells isolated from PBMCs. The source is a human donor in good health.

This clone was seen once. This sequence joins TRBV27 and TRBJ2-6; perhaps TRBD2 as D (6 bases). With 7 bases removed from V and 4 bases from J, the gap between germline ends came to 20 bases. The CDR3 runs to 17 residues. Germline CDR1 MNHEY, CDR2 SMNVEV (reference sequence). Here the CDR3 DNA reads TGTGCCAGCACCCAGGGACTCGCACTGGGGGGGGCCAACGTCCTGACTTTC. It codes for CASTQGLALGGANVLTF.

The CDR3 coding sequence is TGTGCCAGCAGCGCGTCCGGGACAGGGAACAATGAGCAGTTCTTC. This gives the protein CASSASGTGNNEQFF. The chain combines TRBV9 with TRBJ2-1, with 9 bases identical to TRBD1. Germline V gene lookup returns CDR1 SGDLS and CDR2 YYNGEE. The CDR3 spans 15 residues. Germline trimming cut 3 bases from V and 5 bases from J; bases unmatched to any gene: 6.

V is TRBV11-3 and J is TRBJ1-1; D remains ambiguous. The CDR3 length is 15 residues. The V and J ends lost 0 bases and 0 bases respectively, with 8 bases between them. Germline V gene lookup returns CDR1 SGHNT and CDR2 YENEEA. The CDR3 DNA is TGTGCCAGCAGCTTAGAACAGCACATGAACACTGAAGCTTTCTTT. This encodes CASSLEQHMNTEAFF.

This clone was recorded only once. The chain recombines TRBV20-1 with TRBJ2-5, with 7 positions matching TRBD1. The CDR3 totals 10 residues. The germline CDR1 and CDR2 sequences are DFQATT and SNEGSKA (reference sequence). The ends lost 8 bases at V and 10 bases at J; junction bases unmatched: 7. CDR3 bases: TGCAGTCCTACAGACAGGGTCCAGTACTTC. This gives the protein CSPTDRVQYF.

The V call is TRBV2, the J call TRBJ2-1, with 7 bases aligning to TRBD1. The length of the CDR3 is 15 residues. The junction had 0 bases not matched to a gene; V was cut back by 1 base and J by 0 bases. In germline, CDR1 is SNHLY, CDR2 FYNNEI. CDR3 DNA: TGTGCCAGCAGTGAAGACAGGGGCTCCTACAATGAGCAGTTCTTC. It is translated as CASSEDRGSYNEQFF.

The chain recombines TRBV5-4 with TRBJ2-5, with a weak D call TRBD2 (5 bases). The CDR3 is 15 amino acids. Germline CDR1 SGHNT, CDR2 YYREEE (reference sequence). Trimming took 3 bases from V and 0 from J, leaving 12 bases between them. Here the CDR3 reads CASSSGLTHQETQYF. The CDR3 nucleotides are TGTGCCAGCAGCTCCGGACTCACGCACCAAGAGACCCAGTACTTC.

The chain carries TRBV6-1 and TRBJ1-3; no clear D. This CDR3 has 14 amino acids. Germline lookup yields CDR1 MNHNS and CDR2 SASEGT. The V end lost 8 bases, the J end lost 0 bases, and 11 bases lay between the germline ends. In nucleotides, the CDR3 is TGTGCCAGCGGGGAGCGGGGCTCTGGAAACACCATATATTTT. Its translation is CASGERGSGNTIYF.

There are a few counts of this clone. Here the CDR3 reads CASTMEGAGANVLTF. In DNA, the CDR3 is TGTGCCAGCACCATGGAGGGTGCTGGGGCCAACGTCCTGACTTTC. The chain joins TRBV6-1 to TRBJ2-6, with D possibly TRBD2 on 6 matching bases. Germline loops: CDR1 MNHNS, CDR2 SASEGT. CDR3 length: 15 residues. Trimming cost V 7 bases and J 2 bases, with 12 bases left between them.

The rearrangement joins TRBV10-1 to TRBJ1-1; the match to TRBD1 covers 8 bases. This CDR3 has 13 residues. CDR1 and CDR2 (germline): WNHNN, SYGVQD (reference sequence). With 5 bases clipped from V and 5 bases from J, the junction kept 4 bases outside the gene matches. CDR3 nucleotide sequence: TGCGCCAGCAGTTACAGGGGGATGACTGAAGCTTTCTTT. This codes for CASSYRGMTEAFF.

This clone has just one count. The rearrangement joins TRBV28 to TRBJ2-3, with 8 bases lining up with TRBD2. Germline V lookup: CDR1 MDHEN, CDR2 SYDVKM. This CDR3 region has 15 residues. The ends lost 11 bases at V and 6 bases at J; junction bases unmatched: 16. The CDR3 sequence: CASGGELAAPDTQYF. CDR3 bases: TGTGCCTCCGGCGGGGAACTAGCGGCACCCGATACGCAGTATTTT. Full variable domain (rest looked up from reference TRBV28 and TRBJ2-3): DVKVTQSSRYLVKRTGEKVFLECVQDMDHENMFWYRQDPGLGLRLIYFSYDVKMKEKGDIPEGYSVSREKKERFSLILESASTNQTSMYLCASGGELAAPDTQYFGPGTRLTVL.

This clone came up once. V is TRBV28 and J is TRBJ1-1; D gene uncertain. The CDR3 covers 11 residues. V shed 8 bases and J shed 0 bases, with 4 bases lying between them. Germline V gene data show CDR1 as MDHEN and CDR2 as SYDVKM. The CDR3 bases are TGTGCCAGCTTATTGAACACTGAAGCTTTCTTT. As protein: CASLLNTEAFF.

V is TRBV7-9 and J is TRBJ2-7; D might be TRBD1 (5 bases). CDR1 and CDR2 from the germline V gene are SEHNR and FQNEAQ (reference sequence). This CDR3 spans 15 amino acids. Trimming removed 1 base from V and 5 bases from J, with 15 bases in between. The CDR3 DNA sequence: TGTGCCAGCAGCTTAGGTCAGGGTCAGGTCCACGAGCAGTACTTC. Amino acids: CASSLGQGQVHEQYF.

The V gene is TRBV14, the J gene TRBJ2-3; 7 bases fit TRBD2. The CDR3 spans 16 residues. Unmatched junction bases numbered 6, after V lost 1 base and J lost 2 bases. The germline V gene encodes CDR1 SGHDN and CDR2 FVKESK. CDR3 in DNA: TGTGCCAGCAGCCAAGTAAGCGGGATTAACACAGATACGCAGTATTTT. Protein sequence: CASSQVSGINTDTQYF.

The J gene is TRBJ1-1, the V gene TRBV19; D is uncertain. Trimming stripped 7 bases from V and 0 bases from J, with 12 bases between. The CDR3 extends over 14 amino acids. The germline V gene encodes CDR1 LNHDA and CDR2 SQIVND (reference sequence). This chain's CDR3 is CASTPGYMNTEAFF. In DNA form, the CDR3 reads TGTGCCAGTACCCCGGGATACATGAACACTGAAGCTTTCTTT.

This rearrangement joins TRBV4-1 to TRBJ1-1; 9 positions match TRBD1. CDR3 size: 15 residues. V lost 5 bases and J lost 4; bases outside the gene matches: 8. Germline V gene lookup returns CDR1 MGHRA and CDR2 YSYEKL. This CDR3 is CASSWGQGRATEAFF. CDR3 nucleotides: TGCGCCAGCAGCTGGGGACAGGGAAGGGCCACTGAAGCTTTCTTT.

The chain is built from TRBV4-1 and TRBJ2-7; 14 nucleotides agree with TRBD2. V was clipped by 3 bases and J by 4 bases; unmatched bases: 11. Germline assignment: CDR1 MGHRA and CDR2 YSYEKL. The CDR3 runs to 18 residues. The CDR3 DNA is TGCGCCAGCAGCCACCCGCCGGGACTAGCGGGGGTGGGGTACGAGCAGTACTTC. Translation: CASSHPPGLAGVGYEQYF.

The chain joins TRBV4-1 to TRBJ2-3; 9 bases are a match to TRBD2. From germline, CDR1 is MGHRA and CDR2 YSYEKL. The CDR3 sequence is 15 residues long. V lost 4 bases to trimming and J lost 4 bases; unmatched junction nucleotides: 6. CDR3 bases: TGCGCCAGCAGCCTATGGTTAGCGGGAGCAGATACGCAGTATTTT. It encodes CASSLWLAGADTQYF.

The chain combines TRBV28 with TRBJ1-1; 8 nucleotides agree with TRBD1. The V gene's germline CDR1 is MDHEN and CDR2 SYDVKM. The CDR3 is 14 residues long. V was clipped by 7 bases and J by 0 bases; unmatched bases: 4. The CDR3 nucleotides are TGTGCCAGCATCTCAGGGGGCTTGAACACTGAAGCTTTCTTT. It translates to CASISGGLNTEAFF.

J is TRBJ2-2 and V is TRBV5-8; D is perhaps TRBD2 (5 bases). Germline CDR1 reads SGHTS; CDR2 reads YDEGEE. The V end lost 0 bases, the J end lost 0 bases, and 9 bases lay between the germline ends. The CDR3 totals 16 residues. CDR3 protein: CASSLERVTNTGELFF. Here the CDR3 DNA reads TGTGCCAGCAGCTTGGAGAGGGTTACGAACACCGGGGAGCTGTTTTTT. The variable domain in full, with the rest retrieved from reference TRBV5-8 and TRBJ2-2, is EAGVTQSPTHLIKTRGQQATLRCSPISGHTSVYWYQQALGLGLQFLLWYDEGEERNRGNFPPRFSGRQFPNYSSELNVNALELEDSALYLCASSLERVTNTGELFFGEGSRLTVL.